One sample yielded the 27 T cell receptor beta chains listed below, sequenced in a study of blood T cell repertoires in COVID-19. The data were produced by immunoSEQ multiplex PCR, yet TCRdb's version contains in-frame clones alone and is incomplete. The sample has about 320,000 clones; roughly 85% are singletons. Input material: PBMCs or T cells enriched from blood (not recorded which). These receptors originate from a woman aged 30 to 39 who had been exposed to COVID-19.

This clone appeared a few times. The chain couples TRBV19 to TRBJ1-5; D call uncertain. Germline V gene lookup returns CDR1 LNHDA and CDR2 SQIVND (reference sequence). CDR3 length: 12 amino acids. The ends were cut back, 2 bases at V and 6 bases at J, with 5 bases in the middle. The CDR3 spells CASSILGQPQHF. Here the CDR3 DNA reads TGTGCCAGTAGTATACTCGGTCAGCCCCAGCATTTT.

The V and J genes are TRBV7-2 and TRBJ1-4, with D perhaps TRBD1 (6 bases). The CDR3 runs 14 residues. Trimming took off 6 bases at V and 10 bases at J, with 18 bases between the two ends. From germline, CDR1 is SGHTA and CDR2 FQGNSA. The CDR3, as DNA: TGTGCCAGCAGTCGTCCGGACCTAGGGGGAAAACTGTTTTTT. Translated: CASSRPDLGGKLFF.

This clone showed up just a few times. The rearrangement joins TRBV29-1 to TRBJ1-1; 7 nucleotides line up with TRBD1. Looked up from germline, CDR1 is SQVTM and CDR2 is ANQGSEA. This CDR3 has 13 amino acids. V trimming: 6 bases; J trimming: 4 bases; junction bases outside the gene matches: 8. The CDR3 nucleotides read TGCAGCGTAGACAGGGATGGTCGCACTGAAGCTTTCTTT. It yields the protein CSVDRDGRTEAFF.

This chain links TRBV4-2 with TRBJ2-1; D not resolved. The germline CDR1 and CDR2 sequences are LGHNA and YNFKEQ. V shed 0 bases and J shed 6 bases, with 6 bases lying between them. The CDR3 loop spans 13 amino acids. This chain's CDR3 is CASSQDIGNEQFF. The CDR3 nucleotides read TGTGCCAGCAGCCAAGATATCGGCAATGAGCAGTTCTTC.

V is TRBV7-8 and J is TRBJ2-1, with D possibly TRBD2 on 5 matching bases. V was clipped by 1 base and J by 2 bases, with 12 bases between them. Germline V gene data show CDR1 as SGHVS and CDR2 as FQNEAQ. This CDR3 contains 16 residues. The CDR3: CASSLEEGRPYNEQFF. The CDR3 bases are TGTGCCAGCAGCTTAGAAGAGGGAAGGCCCTACAATGAGCAGTTCTTC. Complete variable domain (other parts from reference TRBV7-8 and TRBJ2-1): GAGVSQSPRYKVAKRGQDVALRCDPISGHVSLFWYQQALGQGPEFLTYFQNEAQLDKSGLPSDRFFAERPEGSVSTLKIQRTQQEDSAVYLCASSLEEGRPYNEQFFGPGTRLTVL.

This clone was counted a single time. One end of the junction fails to match germline, which may point to a read error. This chain uses TRBV11-2 with TRBJ2-1; the match to TRBD2 covers 8 bases. Looked up from germline, CDR1 is SGHAT and CDR2 is FQNNGV. This CDR3 contains 14 residues. The CDR3 nucleotides are TGTGCCAGCAGCTCAGGGTTCGGAGCGGGAGACCATCTCTTC. It encodes CASSSGFGAGDHLF.

This sequence joins TRBV18 and TRBJ2-7; a possible D gene is TRBD1 (6 bases). CDR1 and CDR2 (germline): KGHSH, LQKENI. This CDR3 is 15 amino acids long. Trimming shortened V by 1 base and J by 2 bases, and 12 bases separated the two germline ends. In DNA, the CDR3 is TGTGCCAGCTCACCACTGACAGGAACTACCTACGAGCAGTACTTC. Translated: CASSPLTGTTYEQYF.

This chain joins TRBV9 and TRBJ1-1; 7 bases map to TRBD1. The CDR3 covers 14 residues. Germline CDR1 and CDR2: SGDLS and YYNGEE. V dropped 3 bases and J dropped 0; count of bases not matched to a gene: 2. The CDR3 DNA reads TGTGCCAGCAGCGCACAGGGGATGAACACTGAAGCTTTCTTT. Amino acids: CASSAQGMNTEAFF.

V is TRBV7-2 and J is TRBJ2-1, with 8 bases identical to TRBD2. V lost 5 bases to trimming and J lost 4 bases; unmatched junction nucleotides: 4. CDR3 length: 14 residues. Germline V gene lookup returns CDR1 SGHTA and CDR2 FQGNSA. The CDR3 coding sequence is TGTGCCAGCAGCAGAAGACTAGCGTACAATGAGCAGTTCTTC. Translated: CASSRRLAYNEQFF.

The chain couples TRBV11-2 to TRBJ2-7; D ambiguous. The CDR3 spans 13 residues. CDR1 is SGHAT, CDR2 FQNNGV, per germline. The V end was cut by 5 bases, the J end by 3 bases, with 11 bases between. The CDR3 spells CASSPVVYYEQYF. CDR3 sequence (DNA): TGTGCCAGCAGCCCCGTCGTATACTACGAGCAGTACTTC.

This rearrangement joins TRBV3-1 (or the pseudogene TRBV3-2) to TRBJ2-3; 7 bases align to TRBD2. The germline gives CDR1 LGHDT, CDR2 YNNKEL (reference sequence). The CDR3 totals 17 residues. The trim removed 4 bases at V and 9 bases at J, leaving 19 bases unmatched. CDR3 bases: TGTGCCAGCAGCCGACCCCCTTACGAGGGAGGGAGATTGACGCAGTATTTT. This translates into CASSRPPYEGGRLTQYF.

The rearrangement joins TRBV18 to TRBJ1-5, with 7 positions matching TRBD1. Germline CDR1 and CDR2: KGHSH and LQKENI. The CDR3 extends over 16 amino acids. After removal of 3 bases from V and 7 bases from J, the junction contained 12 bases not matched to a gene. In DNA form, the CDR3 reads TGTGCCAGCTCACCGTCTAGTAACAGGGGAGAGCAGCCCCAGCATTTT. This codes for CASSPSSNRGEQPQHF.

The chain employs TRBV7-8 and TRBJ2-7, with TRBD1 identical over 10 bases. The junction had 26 bases not matched to a gene; V was cut back by 2 bases and J by 4 bases. The CDR3 is made up of 22 amino acids. CDR1 is SGHVS and CDR2 is FQNEAQ in the germline V gene. In DNA, the CDR3 is TGTGCCAGCAGCTTATTAAGCTTCCCGGGACAGGGGAGGGGGACACGAGAATACGAGCAGTACTTC. Protein: CASSLLSFPGQGRGTREYEQYF.

Remarks on this clone: This specimen includes other DNA sequences encoding the same CDR3. This sequence joins TRBV30 and TRBJ1-2; D is unresolved. Per the germline V gene, CDR1 is GTSNPN and CDR2 is SVGIG (reference sequence). Trimming took off 1 base at V and 4 bases at J, with 10 bases between the two ends. The CDR3 is made up of 13 amino acids. CDR3 region: CAWSGAGPYGYTF. DNA of the CDR3: TGTGCCTGGAGTGGGGCAGGTCCCTATGGCTACACCTTC.

This chain links TRBV28 with TRBJ2-5; 9 bases align to TRBD2. This CDR3 has 16 amino acids. After removal of 2 bases from V and 7 bases from J, the junction contained 11 bases not matched to a gene. Germline lookup yields CDR1 MDHEN and CDR2 SYDVKM. CDR3 coding DNA: TGTGCCAGCAGTTTACTTCTAGCGGGGCCGTCGAGGACCCAGTACTTC. It yields the protein CASSLLLAGPSRTQYF.

This clone was detected only once. Written as DNA, the CDR3 is TGTGCCAGCTCACCATCCGCGGGAGTGTGGGAGACCCAGTACTTC. This encodes CASSPSAGVWETQYF. V gene TRBV18 combines with J gene TRBJ2-5; 7 nucleotides match TRBD2. The CDR3 has 15 residues. Germline V gives CDR1 KGHSH, CDR2 LQKENI. V shed 2 bases and J 5 bases; nucleotides not matched to a gene: 8. Supplemented by reference TRBV18 and TRBJ2-5, the full variable domain reads NAGVMQNPRHLVRRRGQEARLRCSPMKGHSHVYWYRQLPEEGLKFMVYLQKENIIDESGMPKERFSAEFPKEGPSILRIQQVVRGDSAAYFCASSPSAGVWETQYFGPGTRLLVL.

This rearrangement joins TRBV6-5 to TRBJ1-1; D remains unclear. The CDR3 is 15 residues long. V shed 7 bases and J shed 3 bases, with 18 bases lying between them. The germline gives CDR1 MNHEY, CDR2 SVGAGI. CDR3 residues: CASIMGPASDTEAFF. CDR3 DNA: TGTGCCAGCATAATGGGCCCCGCCTCGGACACTGAAGCTTTCTTT.

The chain combines TRBV19 with TRBJ1-5, with unresolved D. The CDR3 loop spans 12 amino acids. Germline CDR1 is LNHDA and CDR2 is SQIVND (reference sequence). Trimming removed 1 base at V and 7 bases at J, with 5 bases between. CDR3 DNA: TGTGCCAGTAGTATAGGAGGACAGCCCCAGCATTTT. Its translation is CASSIGGQPQHF.

This clone was seen only a few times. The J gene is TRBJ2-1, the V gene TRBV2, with 7 bases lining up with TRBD2. V lost 9 bases and J lost 11; bases outside the gene matches: 13. The CDR3 extends over 13 amino acids. CDR1 SNHLY and CDR2 FYNNEI come from the germline V gene. The CDR3 spells CASTPRGEVQQFF. The CDR3 DNA reads as TGTGCCAGTACCCCTCGGGGGGAGGTCCAGCAGTTCTTC.

The chain has TRBV5-1 and TRBJ2-2, with 8 bases fitting TRBD1. The germline gives CDR1 SGHRS, CDR2 YFSETQ. Trimming removed 1 base from V and 5 bases from J; junction bases left unmatched: 7. This CDR3 spans 16 amino acids. As DNA, the CDR3 is TGCGCCAGCAGCTTGTGGGGCAGGGGGCGTACCGGGGAGCTGTTTTTT. It codes for CASSLWGRGRTGELFF.

The chain employs TRBV16 and TRBJ2-7; 7 bases are a match to TRBD1. The CDR3 has 13 amino acids. The ends lost 3 bases at V and 5 bases at J; junction bases unmatched: 4. In germline, CDR1 is KGHSY, CDR2 FQNENV. The CDR3 DNA reads as TGTGCCAGCAGCCAGACAGGGACGAACGAGCAGTACTTC. This translates into CASSQTGTNEQYF.

This chain uses TRBV24-1 with TRBJ2-6; TRBD2 agrees at 12 bases. Germline values: CDR1 KGHDR, CDR2 SFDVKD. This CDR3 has 19 amino acids. After removal of 5 bases from V and 4 bases from J, the junction contained 11 bases not matched to a gene. The CDR3 protein is CATSGSLAGGLPGANVLTF. The CDR3 nucleotides are TGTGCCACCAGTGGAAGTCTAGCGGGAGGGCTCCCCGGGGCCAACGTCCTGACTTTC.

The chain has TRBV5-6 and TRBJ2-1; D gene ambiguous. There are 16 residues in the CDR3. Germline-derived CDR1 and CDR2 are SGHDT and YYEEEE. V was pared by 3 bases and J by 0 bases, with 13 bases between. CDR3 sequence: CASSSTLLSSYNEQFF. The CDR3 DNA reads as TGTGCCAGCAGCTCTACTCTATTGAGCTCCTACAATGAGCAGTTCTTC. Together with reference TRBV5-6 and TRBJ2-1, the CDR3 gives the full variable domain: DAGVTQSPTHLIKTRGQQVTLRCSPKSGHDTVSWYQQALGQGPQFIFQYYEEEERQRGNFPDRFSGHQFPNYSSELNVNALLLGDSALYLCASSSTLLSSYNEQFFGPGTRLTVL.

V is TRBV5-1 and J is TRBJ1-2, with a weak D call TRBD1 (6 bases). Trimming stripped 4 bases from V and 2 bases from J, with 12 bases between. This CDR3 has 14 amino acids. Germline values: CDR1 SGHRS, CDR2 YFSETQ. CDR3 in amino acids: CASSGDNQNYGYTF. Here the CDR3 DNA reads TGCGCCAGCAGCGGGGACAACCAGAACTATGGCTACACCTTC.

This clone was detected once. The V gene is TRBV13, the J gene TRBJ2-1; 7 nucleotides match TRBD2. V dropped 0 bases and J dropped 7; count of bases not matched to a gene: 12. Per germline, CDR1 PRHDT and CDR2 FYEKMQ (reference sequence). This CDR3 has 17 residues. The CDR3 spells CASSLGIGAGEGNEQFF. The CDR3 nucleotides are TGTGCCAGCAGCTTAGGCATCGGGGCGGGAGAGGGGAATGAGCAGTTCTTC. Complete variable domain (other parts from reference TRBV13 and TRBJ2-1): AAGVIQSPRHLIKEKRETATLKCYPIPRHDTVYWYQQGPGQDPQFLISFYEKMQSDKGSIPDRFSAQQFSDYHSELNMSSLELGDSALYFCASSLGIGAGEGNEQFFGPGTRLTVL.

The chain has TRBV19 and TRBJ1-1, with a possible D match to TRBD1 (6 bases). The CDR3 consists of 14 residues. Between the trimmed V and J ends, which lost 3 bases and 4 bases, there was a span of 12 bases. CDR1 LNHDA and CDR2 SQIVND come from the germline V gene (reference sequence). The CDR3 reads CASSIHRVPTEAFF. DNA for the CDR3: TGTGCCAGTAGTATTCACAGGGTACCCACTGAAGCTTTCTTT.

J is TRBJ2-3 and V is TRBV19; 9 nucleotides line up with TRBD1. From germline, CDR1 is LNHDA and CDR2 SQIVND (reference sequence). After removal of 9 bases from V and 3 bases from J, the junction contained 7 bases not matched to a gene. This CDR3 contains 14 residues. The CDR3 protein is CASATGGWTDTQYF. Written as DNA, the CDR3 is TGTGCCAGCGCGACAGGGGGATGGACAGATACGCAGTATTTT.